Presented here are 29 T cell receptor beta chains from one specimen sequenced in a study of shared clonotypes between healthy human individuals. Some clones are missing from TCRdb's copy, which holds only in-frame ones; the method was immunoSEQ multiplex PCR. The table shows about 1 million clones, with around 76% occurring only once. The sequenced sample was memory CD4+ T cells sorted from blood. Specified subset: CD45RA-negative fraction. The receptor source for this set is a man between 18 and 29 years old in good health.

V and J are TRBV7-2 and TRBJ2-1, with D hard to call. The V and J ends lost 1 base and 7 bases respectively, with 5 bases between them. This CDR3 has 12 amino acids. CDR1 is SGHTA, CDR2 FQGNSA, per germline. As DNA, the CDR3 is TGTGCCAGCAGCTTAGTACAAAATGAGCAGTTCTTC. Its translation: CASSLVQNEQFF.

This chain joins TRBV5-1 and TRBJ2-4; a weak D match, TRBD2 (5 bases). Trimming took 0 bases from V and 8 from J, leaving 15 bases between them. The CDR3 spans 15 residues. Germline assignment: CDR1 SGHRS and CDR2 YFSETQ. The CDR3 DNA sequence: TGCGCCAGCAGCTTGGTTCGGGTGGAGGAGGACATTCAGTACTTC. Its translation is CASSLVRVEEDIQYF.

The chain carries TRBV7-9 and TRBJ1-6; D uncertain. The CDR3 has 15 amino acids. Germline V CDR1 and CDR2: SEHNR, FQNEAQ (reference sequence). Trimming took off 5 bases at V and 14 bases at J, with 22 bases between the two ends. The CDR3 DNA follows: TGTGCCAGCAGCCCGGACGGGTCCTCTTCGAGGTCCCTCCACTTT. Translation gives CASSPDGSSSRSLHF.

The CDR3 nucleotides are TGTGCCAGCAGCCCCAACAGAATGGGCTACACCTTC. It encodes CASSPNRMGYTF. The chain joins TRBV6-6 to TRBJ1-2; D is unclear. Trimming took off 6 bases at V and 8 bases at J, with 13 bases between the two ends. Germline assignment: CDR1 MNHNY and CDR2 SVGAGI (reference sequence). The CDR3 runs 12 residues.

This clone showed up just a few times. The chain recombines TRBV4-3 with TRBJ2-5; TRBD2 agrees at 8 bases. The CDR3 contains 15 residues. Germline-derived CDR1 and CDR2 are LGHNA and YSLEER. V shed 1 base and J 4 bases; nucleotides not matched to a gene: 5. This chain's CDR3 is CASSQGPGGGETQYF. The CDR3 coding sequence is TGCGCCAGCAGCCAAGGCCCGGGGGGGGGAGAGACCCAGTACTTC.

This clone appeared many times. The rearrangement joins TRBV19 to TRBJ1-2; 8 bases match TRBD1. Germline trimming cut 3 bases from V and 4 bases from J; bases unmatched to any gene: 4. Germline loops: CDR1 LNHDA, CDR2 SQIVND (reference sequence). The CDR3 sequence is 14 residues long. CDR3 amino acids: CASSISTGGYGYTF. The CDR3 nucleotides read TGTGCCAGTAGTATCAGTACAGGGGGCTATGGCTACACCTTC.

This clone appeared a single time. The chain couples TRBV6-5 to TRBJ2-1; TRBD2 matches at 9 bases. CDR3 length equals 15 residues. The V and J ends lost 6 bases and 1 base, in that order; junction bases with no gene match: 4. Germline values: CDR1 MNHEY, CDR2 SVGAGI. The CDR3 is CASRVLAGSYNEQFF. CDR3 DNA: TGTGCCAGCAGAGTCCTAGCGGGATCCTACAATGAGCAGTTCTTC.

The chain carries TRBV5-6 and TRBJ2-3, with no clear D. V lost 0 bases to trimming and J lost 0 bases, with 8 bases between them. This CDR3 has 15 residues. The V gene's germline CDR1 is SGHDT and CDR2 YYEEEE. CDR3 in amino acids: CASSLALGSTDTQYF. In nucleotides, the CDR3 is TGTGCCAGCAGCTTGGCCCTAGGAAGCACAGATACGCAGTATTTT. The full variable domain, with the rest looked up from reference TRBV5-6 and TRBJ2-3, is DAGVTQSPTHLIKTRGQQVTLRCSPKSGHDTVSWYQQALGQGPQFIFQYYEEEERQRGNFPDRFSGHQFPNYSSELNVNALLLGDSALYLCASSLALGSTDTQYFGPGTRLTVL.

This rearrangement joins TRBV10-2 to TRBJ2-2; TRBD2 might be the D (6 bases). The CDR3 has 16 residues. V dropped 6 bases and J dropped 6 bases, with 20 bases sitting between them. From germline, CDR1 is WSHSY and CDR2 SAAADI. In DNA form, the CDR3 reads TGCGCCAGCAGCCCTGTTCCCACGGGGGTCTCCGGGGAGCTGTTTTTT. It codes for CASSPVPTGVSGELFF.

This chain uses TRBV27 with TRBJ1-2; D remains ambiguous. The V end was cut by 7 bases, the J end by 2 bases, with 11 bases between. Germline V CDR1 and CDR2: MNHEY, SMNVEV (reference sequence). The CDR3 is 13 amino acids. The CDR3 reads CASKSQRNYGYTF. The DNA of the CDR3 is TGTGCCAGCAAATCCCAAAGAAACTATGGCTACACCTTC.

The chain combines TRBV7-9 with TRBJ2-1; 12 bases match TRBD2. CDR3 length equals 15 residues. Germline assignment: CDR1 SEHNR and CDR2 FQNEAQ (reference sequence). J gave up 9 bases and V 3 bases, and 6 bases lay outside the gene matches. DNA for the CDR3: TGTGCCAGCAGCTTCCTAGCGGGGGGGCAGGGTGAGCAGTTCTTC. Its translation: CASSFLAGGQGEQFF.

The rearrangement uses TRBV5-1 and TRBJ2-1, with TRBD2 identical over 8 bases. The germline CDR1 and CDR2 sequences are SGHRS and YFSETQ. The J segment lost 5 bases and the V segment lost 4 bases, leaving 5 bases of the junction unmatched. CDR3 size: 14 residues. Here the CDR3 reads CASSPGTRNNEQFF. Here the CDR3 DNA reads TGCGCCAGCAGCCCCGGGACTAGAAACAATGAGCAGTTCTTC. The full variable domain, in which reference TRBV5-1 and TRBJ2-1 provide the parts outside the CDR3, is KAGVTQTPRYLIKTRGQQVTLSCSPISGHRSVSWYQQTPGQGLQFLFEYFSETQRNKGNFPGRFSGRQFSNSRSEMNVSTLELGDSALYLCASSPGTRNNEQFFGPGTRLTVL.

The chain employs TRBV19 and TRBJ1-1, with no clear D. Germline V CDR1 and CDR2: LNHDA, SQIVND (reference sequence). The V gene lost 0 bases and the J gene lost 0 bases, with 8 bases spanning the gap. CDR3 length equals 15 residues. The CDR3 coding sequence is TGTGCCAGTAGTATAGATAACAGATTGAACACTGAAGCTTTCTTT. Encoded protein: CASSIDNRLNTEAFF. The full variable domain, rest sourced from reference TRBV19 and TRBJ1-1, is DGGITQSPKYLFRKEGQNVTLSCEQNLNHDAMYWYRQDPGQGLRLIYYSQIVNDFQKGDIAEGYSVSREKKESFPLTVTSAQKNPTAFYLCASSIDNRLNTEAFFGQGTRLTVV.

Only one count was recorded for this clone. The gene calls are TRBV5-6 and TRBJ2-7, with D tentatively TRBD1 or TRBD2 (5 bases each). Trimming cost V 4 bases and J 2 bases, with 19 bases left between them. CDR1 is SGHDT and CDR2 is YYEEEE in the germline V gene. The CDR3 spans 16 residues. The CDR3 protein is CASSPSGARTTYEQYF. The CDR3 DNA reads TGTGCCAGCAGCCCGTCCGGGGCACGGACAACCTACGAGCAGTACTTC.

The V and J genes are TRBV6-5 and TRBJ2-7; D call uncertain. Trimming stripped 6 bases from V and 4 bases from J, with 7 bases between. Germline V gene data show CDR1 as MNHEY and CDR2 as SVGAGI. This CDR3 is 11 amino acids long. The DNA of the CDR3 is TGTGCCAGCAGAACAGAGTACGAGCAGTACTTC. It encodes CASRTEYEQYF.

This chain joins TRBV5-1 and TRBJ2-3; the D gene is possibly TRBD1 (5 bases). Per germline, CDR1 SGHRS and CDR2 YFSETQ. The CDR3 is 14 residues long. Trimming stripped 2 bases from V and 2 bases from J, with 9 bases between. Here the CDR3 reads CASSFETATDTQYF. CDR3 DNA sequence: TGCGCCAGCAGCTTTGAGACAGCCACAGATACGCAGTATTTT.

V usage is TRBV27 and J usage is TRBJ2-4; 8 bases are a match to TRBD1. This CDR3 comprises 14 residues. V lost 5 bases to trimming and J lost 8 bases; unmatched junction nucleotides: 8. CDR1 is MNHEY, CDR2 SMNVEV, per germline (reference sequence). As DNA, the CDR3 is TGTGCCAGCAGTATTTCGGACAGGGTAGACATTCAGTACTTC. It encodes CASSISDRVDIQYF.

This clone was seen more than once but under ten times. This chain connects TRBV6-1 to TRBJ1-1; D gene ambiguous. CDR1 and CDR2 (germline): MNHNS, SASEGT. V was pared by 1 base and J by 4 bases, with 4 bases between. CDR3 length equals 12 residues. DNA of the CDR3: TGTGCCAGCAGTGAAGTTTTCACTGAAGCTTTCTTT. This codes for CASSEVFTEAFF.

The chain recombines TRBV5-1 with TRBJ1-2; no firm D call. V was trimmed by 4 bases and J by 7 bases, leaving 17 bases between them. CDR1 is SGHRS, CDR2 YFSETQ, per germline. The CDR3 covers 14 residues. The DNA of the CDR3 is TGCGCCAGCAGCGCCCAGACCCCCCAAGGTGGCTACACCTTC. The encoded protein is CASSAQTPQGGYTF.

This rearrangement joins TRBV11-3 to TRBJ2-7, with 7 bases fitting TRBD1. CDR3 length: 17 amino acids. In germline, CDR1 is SGHNT, CDR2 YENEEA. V shed 2 bases, J shed 2 bases, and the junction held 12 bases outside the gene matches. The CDR3 reads CASSLRLGTVYTYEQYF. CDR3 DNA: TGTGCCAGCAGCTTAAGATTGGGGACAGTCTATACCTACGAGCAGTACTTC.

The chain couples TRBV19 to TRBJ1-5; TRBD1 matches 10 bases. The germline V gene has CDR1 LNHDA and CDR2 SQIVND (reference sequence). Trimming took 5 bases from V and 2 from J; bases not matched to a gene: 12. The length of the CDR3 is 18 residues. CDR3 nucleotides: TGTGCCAGTAGTTCCCGACAGGGGGCTGAGTGGGGCAATCAGCCCCAGCATTTT. Its translation is CASSSRQGAEWGNQPQHF.

Notes on this clone: Different DNA sequences within this sample yield the same CDR3. This rearrangement joins TRBV4-1 to TRBJ2-1, with 10 bases that match TRBD1. Germline V gene lookup returns CDR1 MGHRA and CDR2 YSYEKL. Germline trimming cut 1 base from V and 6 bases from J; bases unmatched to any gene: 0. The length of the CDR3 is 14 residues. CDR3: CASSQGTGGNEQFF. Written as DNA, the CDR3 is TGCGCCAGCAGCCAAGGGACAGGGGGCAATGAGCAGTTCTTC.

This chain joins TRBV28 and TRBJ2-3, with no clear D. The CDR3 has 15 residues. CDR1 and CDR2 (germline): MDHEN, SYDVKM. The ends were cut back, 5 bases at V and 1 base at J, with 13 bases in the middle. CDR3 coding DNA: TGTGCCAGCAGTAGAACAAGGGTGGGCACAGATACGCAGTATTTT. Its protein is CASSRTRVGTDTQYF. Together with reference TRBV28 and TRBJ2-3, the CDR3 gives the full variable domain: DVKVTQSSRYLVKRTGEKVFLECVQDMDHENMFWYRQDPGLGLRLIYFSYDVKMKEKGDIPEGYSVSREKKERFSLILESASTNQTSMYLCASSRTRVGTDTQYFGPGTRLTVL.

As for this clone: Within the sample, other DNA sequences also encode this same CDR3. The chain has TRBV19 and TRBJ2-1; weak D call: TRBD2 (5 bases). Between the trimmed V and J ends, which lost 3 bases and 0 bases, there was a span of 9 bases. This CDR3 has 15 residues. The germline CDR1 and CDR2 sequences are LNHDA and SQIVND (reference sequence). The CDR3 reads CASSIEGSSYNEQFF. The CDR3 coding sequence is TGTGCCAGTAGTATTGAGGGTAGCTCCTACAATGAGCAGTTCTTC.

The rearrangement links TRBV19 to TRBJ1-1, with 7 bases lining up with TRBD1. This CDR3 comprises 14 residues. Losses at the gene ends were 7 bases for V and 4 bases for J; bases not matched to a gene: 9. The germline V gene encodes CDR1 LNHDA and CDR2 SQIVND (reference sequence). Here the CDR3 DNA reads TGTGCCAGTATCATTACAGGGGTTAGCACTGAAGCTTTCTTT. It encodes CASIITGVSTEAFF.

Concerning this clone: Other DNA sequences in this sample translate to the same CDR3. J is TRBJ2-7 and V is TRBV5-1; D remains ambiguous. The V end was cut by 1 base, the J end by 0 bases, with 8 bases between. This CDR3 has 14 amino acids. The V gene's germline CDR1 is SGHRS and CDR2 YFSETQ. This CDR3 reads CASSLFGSSYEQYF. DNA of the CDR3: TGCGCCAGCAGCTTGTTCGGCAGCTCCTACGAGCAGTACTTC. Supplemented by reference TRBV5-1 and TRBJ2-7, the full variable domain reads KAGVTQTPRYLIKTRGQQVTLSCSPISGHRSVSWYQQTPGQGLQFLFEYFSETQRNKGNFPGRFSGRQFSNSRSEMNVSTLELGDSALYLCASSLFGSSYEQYFGPGTRLTVT.

The sample holds a few counts of this clone. This rearrangement joins TRBV4-1 to TRBJ1-1; no reliable D call. With 2 bases removed from V and 1 base from J, the gap between germline ends came to 14 bases. Germline assignment: CDR1 MGHRA and CDR2 YSYEKL. The CDR3 is 16 amino acids. As DNA, the CDR3 is TGCGCCAGCAGCCAACAGCGATCAGGACCGAACACTGAAGCTTTCTTT. It encodes CASSQQRSGPNTEAFF.

The rearrangement joins TRBV5-1 to TRBJ2-3; D might be TRBD1 (6 bases). CDR3 size: 15 residues. The germline CDR1 and CDR2 sequences are SGHRS and YFSETQ. The germline V and J ends were trimmed by 5 bases and 2 bases, with 15 bases remaining between them. In DNA form, the CDR3 reads TGCGCCAGCAGGGGGACACCCAATCCCACAGATACGCAGTATTTT. Its translation: CASRGTPNPTDTQYF.

This chain uses TRBV30 with TRBJ2-5, with D possibly TRBD2 on 6 matching bases. The CDR3 consists of 15 residues. Germline V gene data show CDR1 as GTSNPN and CDR2 as SVGIG (reference sequence). The V end lost 1 base, the J end lost 5 bases, and 17 bases lay between the germline ends. Here the CDR3 reads CAWSGGLGAFETQYF. Written as DNA, the CDR3 is TGTGCCTGGAGTGGGGGACTCGGAGCGTTTGAGACCCAGTACTTC.